The clone carrying this T cell receptor (beta chain) was observed at least ten times. Antigen specificity is unknown. Every ophthalmopathy donor presented moderate-to-severe activity, CAS ≥3, NOSPECS ≥4 and duration under 3 months. PBMCs were isolated by Ficoll-Paque density gradient centrifugation, using about 9.2 ml of fresh peripheral blood as the starting material. This sample stems from a study of Graves' ophthalmopathy and Graves' hyperthyroidism. Study-wide points: Most clonotypes expanded in thyroid above 0.001 frequency were present in blood too. Distinction of ophthalmopathy from stable hyperthyroidism by a 13-signature model reached almost 90% sensitivity and 65% to 83% specificity.

RNA served as the template for amplifying TCR beta CDR3 regions. HTBI primers were used in a first-round RT-PCR, which preceded a second-round multiplex PCR. MiXCR, run by TCRdb on the multiplex PCR reads, gives a single entry per CDR3 protein. The sample records about 48,000 distinct CDR3 sequences, roughly 52% being singletons. Source material: peripheral blood. This TCR was recovered from an adult man with Graves' ophthalmopathy.

The CDR3 DNA is TGCGCCAGCAGCCAAGAAGGAAAGGGCACAGATACGCAGTATTTT. Translated, it gives CASSQEGKGTDTQYF. V is TRBV4-1 and J is TRBJ2-3; no clear D. The CDR3 totals 15 residues. The germline V gene has CDR1 MGHRA and CDR2 YSYEKL. The V gene lost 0 bases and the J gene lost 1 base, with 8 bases spanning the gap.